The 15 T cell receptor beta chains below come from one sample, sequenced in a study of blood T cell repertoires in COVID-19. Measured with immunoSEQ multiplex PCR; TCRdb has only the in-frame clones, and not every one. Of some 200,000 clones listed, 70% to 85% are singletons. The sample taken for sequencing was PBMCs or T cells enriched from blood (not recorded which). The receptors shown here come from a woman aged 60-75 years with acute COVID-19.

The genes are TRBV23-1 and TRBJ2-1; 10 bases agree with TRBD1. TRBV23-1 counts as an open reading frame of uncertain function. This CDR3 has 16 residues. After removal of 3 bases from V and 5 bases from J, the junction contained 7 bases not matched to a gene. CDR3 sequence (DNA): TGCGCCAGCAGTCAGCCGCGGGACAGGGGTGACAATGAGCAGTTCTTC. Translating it yields CASSQPRDRGDNEQFF.

The V and J genes are TRBV4-1 and TRBJ2-1, with 8 nucleotides matching TRBD1. The germline V gene encodes CDR1 MGHRA and CDR2 YSYEKL. The CDR3 totals 14 residues. Trimming took 4 bases from V and 3 from J; bases not matched to a gene: 2. The CDR3 coding sequence is TGCGCCAGCAGCCGAGGGACAGGCTACAATGAGCAGTTCTTC. As protein: CASSRGTGYNEQFF.

This chain connects TRBV13 to TRBJ1-1; D is unresolved. The CDR3 is made up of 14 amino acids. Looked up from germline, CDR1 is PRHDT and CDR2 is FYEKMQ (reference sequence). V was cut by 1 base and J by 4 bases, with 10 bases left in between. CDR3 bases: TGTGCCAGCAGCTTAGTAAGCCAACTCACTGAAGCTTTCTTT. Translating it yields CASSLVSQLTEAFF. Using reference TRBV13 and TRBJ1-1 for the parts outside the CDR3, the full variable domain is AAGVIQSPRHLIKEKRETATLKCYPIPRHDTVYWYQQGPGQDPQFLISFYEKMQSDKGSIPDRFSAQQFSDYHSELNMSSLELGDSALYFCASSLVSQLTEAFFGQGTRLTVV.

This clone was counted a few times. The rearrangement uses TRBV27 and TRBJ1-2; 7 bases agree with TRBD1. The germline CDR1 and CDR2 sequences are MNHEY and SMNVEV (reference sequence). V was pared by 8 bases and J by 1 base, with 13 bases of the junction left unmatched. The CDR3 is 16 residues long. CDR3 sequence reads: CASLPLGGGVNYGYTF. The CDR3 coding sequence is TGTGCCAGCCTACCCTTAGGAGGGGGCGTTAACTATGGCTACACCTTC.

This clone was recorded a few times. J is TRBJ1-1 and V is TRBV29-1; 7 bases line up with TRBD1. Germline CDR1 SQVTM, CDR2 ANQGSEA. The CDR3 extends over 13 amino acids. V gave up 6 bases and J gave up 3 bases; unmatched junction bases: 7. CDR3 in amino acids: CSVGQGVDTEAFF. CDR3 DNA sequence: TGCAGCGTCGGTCAGGGGGTAGACACTGAAGCTTTCTTT.

The chain employs TRBV21-1 and TRBJ1-1. TRBV21-1 is classified as a pseudogene. This CDR3 contains 17 residues. The CDR3 region is CASRSAGGGFMNTEAFF. DNA of the CDR3: TGTGCCAGCAGATCCGCGGGCGGGGGGTTCATGAACACTGAAGCTTTCTTT.

V and J are TRBV30 and TRBJ2-3; 10 nucleotides match TRBD2. The CDR3 totals 17 residues. Germline V gene lookup returns CDR1 GTSNPN and CDR2 SVGIG (reference sequence). With 3 bases clipped from V and 2 bases from J, the junction kept 11 bases outside the gene matches. Written as DNA, the CDR3 is TGTGCCTGGAGGAAAGCGGGGGGGTATTTCATCACAGATACGCAGTATTTT. It specifies CAWRKAGGYFITDTQYF.

The chain employs TRBV10-3 and TRBJ2-2; 10 nucleotides align to TRBD1. With 5 bases clipped from V and 7 bases from J, the junction kept 4 bases outside the gene matches. The CDR3 loop spans 14 amino acids. The germline V gene has CDR1 ENHRY and CDR2 SYGVKD. The CDR3 loop is CAISSGTGDGELFF. The CDR3 DNA is TGTGCCATCAGTTCCGGGACAGGGGACGGGGAGCTGTTTTTT.

V and J are TRBV10-1 and TRBJ1-2, with D tentatively TRBD1 (6 bases). The germline gives CDR1 WNHNN, CDR2 SYGVQD (reference sequence). V dropped 3 bases and J dropped 5 bases, with 16 bases sitting between them. The CDR3 runs to 15 residues. The CDR3 spells CASSDGAGEIYGYTF. The CDR3, as DNA: TGCGCCAGCAGTGATGGCGCAGGGGAAATATATGGCTACACCTTC.

This chain connects TRBV4-3 to TRBJ1-1, with D maybe TRBD1 (5 bases). Germline CDR1 is LGHNA and CDR2 is YSLEER. Trimming removed 7 bases at V and 4 bases at J, with 13 bases between. This CDR3 has 13 residues. This chain's CDR3 is CASTDRRGTEAFF. The CDR3 DNA sequence: TGCGCCAGCACGGACCGTAGGGGCACTGAAGCTTTCTTT.

The genes are TRBV5-1 and TRBJ1-1; 10 bases agree with TRBD1. The CDR3 runs 15 residues. Germline V gene sequence: CDR1 SGHRS, CDR2 YFSETQ. V trimming: 3 bases; J trimming: 11 bases; junction bases outside the gene matches: 13. The CDR3 coding sequence is TGCGCCAGCAGCTCGACAGGGGGCGCGGGTATGTGGGCTTTCTTT. Translation: CASSSTGGAGMWAFF.

This clone was detected many times. J is TRBJ1-2 and V is TRBV19, with D possibly matching TRBD1 (6 bases). CDR1 and CDR2 from the germline V gene are LNHDA and SQIVND (reference sequence). Trimming left V 8 bases short and J 5 bases short, with 15 bases between. This CDR3 is 13 amino acids long. In DNA, the CDR3 is TGTGCCAGTGCCGAGGGGGGGGATTATGGCTACACCTTC. As protein: CASAEGGDYGYTF.

V and J are TRBV11-3 and TRBJ2-1; D is unclear. The CDR3 loop spans 14 amino acids. Per the germline V gene, CDR1 is SGHNT and CDR2 is YENEEA. Trimming took off 0 bases at V and 2 bases at J, with 5 bases between the two ends. The CDR3 loop is CASSLDPAYNEQFF. The CDR3, as DNA: TGTGCCAGCAGCTTAGATCCAGCCTACAATGAGCAGTTCTTC.

For the CDR3, the DNA is TGTGCCAGCAGCCAAGATCGGAGGGAAATGCATTTT. Translated: CASSQDRREMHF. This chain joins TRBV4-2 and TRBJ1-5, with unresolved D. The CDR3 is 12 amino acids. From germline, CDR1 is LGHNA and CDR2 YNFKEQ. V was clipped by 0 bases and J by 15 bases, with 12 bases between them.

This clone came up once. V usage is TRBV6-5 and J usage is TRBJ2-7; weak D call: TRBD1 (5 bases). V dropped 2 bases and J dropped 0 bases, with 14 bases sitting between them. The CDR3 has 16 residues. The germline V gene has CDR1 MNHEY and CDR2 SVGAGI. The CDR3 nucleotides read TGTGCCAGCAGTTACACAACGTTCGACAGCTCCTACGAGCAGTACGTC. This encodes CASSYTTFDSSYEQYV.